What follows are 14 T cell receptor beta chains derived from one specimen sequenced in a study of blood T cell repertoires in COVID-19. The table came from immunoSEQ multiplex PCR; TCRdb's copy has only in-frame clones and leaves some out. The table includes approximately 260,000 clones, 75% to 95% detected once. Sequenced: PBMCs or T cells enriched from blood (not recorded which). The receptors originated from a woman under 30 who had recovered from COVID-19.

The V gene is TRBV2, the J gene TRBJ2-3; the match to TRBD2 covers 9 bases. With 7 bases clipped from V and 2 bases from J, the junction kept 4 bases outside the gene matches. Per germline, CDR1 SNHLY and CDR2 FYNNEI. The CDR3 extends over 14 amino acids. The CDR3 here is CASNAGGPTDTQYF. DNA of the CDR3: TGTGCCAGCAATGCGGGGGGGCCCACAGATACGCAGTATTTT.

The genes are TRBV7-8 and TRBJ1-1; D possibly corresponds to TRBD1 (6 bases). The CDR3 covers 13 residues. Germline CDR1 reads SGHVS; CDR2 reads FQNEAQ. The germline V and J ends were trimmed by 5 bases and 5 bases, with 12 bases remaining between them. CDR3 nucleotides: TGTGCCAGCAGCCCTGGAGGACAGACTGAAGCTTTCTTT. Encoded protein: CASSPGGQTEAFF.

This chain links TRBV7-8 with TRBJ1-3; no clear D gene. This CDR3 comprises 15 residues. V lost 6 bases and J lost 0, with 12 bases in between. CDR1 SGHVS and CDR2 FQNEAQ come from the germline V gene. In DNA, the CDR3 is TGTGCCAGCAGTCCCGGACTCTACTCTGGAAACACCATATATTTT. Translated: CASSPGLYSGNTIYF. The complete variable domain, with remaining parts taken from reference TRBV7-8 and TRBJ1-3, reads GAGVSQSPRYKVAKRGQDVALRCDPISGHVSLFWYQQALGQGPEFLTYFQNEAQLDKSGLPSDRFFAERPEGSVSTLKIQRTQQEDSAVYLCASSPGLYSGNTIYFGEGSWLTVV.

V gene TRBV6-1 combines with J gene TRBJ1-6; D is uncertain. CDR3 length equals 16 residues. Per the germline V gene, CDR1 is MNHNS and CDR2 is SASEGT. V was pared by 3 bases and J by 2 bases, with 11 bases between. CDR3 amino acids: CASSDRSMAYNSPLHF. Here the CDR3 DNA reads TGTGCCAGCAGTGACAGGTCTATGGCCTATAATTCACCCCTCCACTTT.

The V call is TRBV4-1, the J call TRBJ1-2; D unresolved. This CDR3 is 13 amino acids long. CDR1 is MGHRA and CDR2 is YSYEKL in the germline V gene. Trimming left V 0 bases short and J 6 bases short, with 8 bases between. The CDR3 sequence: CASSQDLGDGYTF. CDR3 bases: TGCGCCAGCAGCCAAGATCTCGGGGATGGCTACACCTTC.

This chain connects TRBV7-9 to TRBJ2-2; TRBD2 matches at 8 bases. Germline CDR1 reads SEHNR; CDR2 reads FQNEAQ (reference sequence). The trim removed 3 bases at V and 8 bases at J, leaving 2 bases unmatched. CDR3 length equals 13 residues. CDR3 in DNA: TGTGCCAGCAGCTTGATAGCGGGAGGGGAGCTGTTTTTT. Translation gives CASSLIAGGELFF.

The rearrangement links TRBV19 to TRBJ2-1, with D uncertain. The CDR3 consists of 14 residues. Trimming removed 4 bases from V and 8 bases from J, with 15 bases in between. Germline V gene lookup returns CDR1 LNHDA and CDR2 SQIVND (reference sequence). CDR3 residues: CASSRRRVRDEQFF. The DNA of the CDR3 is TGTGCCAGTAGTAGAAGGAGAGTTCGGGATGAGCAGTTCTTC.

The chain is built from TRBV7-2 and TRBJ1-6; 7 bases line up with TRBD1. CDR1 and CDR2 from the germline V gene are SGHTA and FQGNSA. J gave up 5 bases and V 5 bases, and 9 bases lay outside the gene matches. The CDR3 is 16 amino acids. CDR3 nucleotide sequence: TGTGCCAGCAGCCACAGGGGTTCCTCACATAATTCACCCCTCCACTTT. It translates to CASSHRGSSHNSPLHF.

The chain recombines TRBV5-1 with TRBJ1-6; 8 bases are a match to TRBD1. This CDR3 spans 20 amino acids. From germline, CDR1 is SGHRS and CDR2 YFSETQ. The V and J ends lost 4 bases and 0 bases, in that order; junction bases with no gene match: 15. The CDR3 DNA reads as TGCGCCAGCAGCCGCGACAGGGGCCTTATCCCGAGCTCCTATAATTCACCCCTCCACTTT. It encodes CASSRDRGLIPSSYNSPLHF.

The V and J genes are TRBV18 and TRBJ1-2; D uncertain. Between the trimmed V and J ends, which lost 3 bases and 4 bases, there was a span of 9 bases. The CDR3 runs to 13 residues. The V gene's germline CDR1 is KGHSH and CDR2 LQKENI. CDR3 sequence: CASSPRASYGYTF. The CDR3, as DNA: TGTGCCAGCTCACCGAGGGCGTCCTATGGCTACACCTTC.

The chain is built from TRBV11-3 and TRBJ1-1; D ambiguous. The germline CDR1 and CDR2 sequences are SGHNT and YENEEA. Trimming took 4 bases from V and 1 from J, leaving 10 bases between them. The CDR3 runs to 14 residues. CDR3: CASSSEAGNTEAFF. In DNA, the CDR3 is TGTGCCAGCAGCTCCGAAGCGGGGAACACTGAAGCTTTCTTT.

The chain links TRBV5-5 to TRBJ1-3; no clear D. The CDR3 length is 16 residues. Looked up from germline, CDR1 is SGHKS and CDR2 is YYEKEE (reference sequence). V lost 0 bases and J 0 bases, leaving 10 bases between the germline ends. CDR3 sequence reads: CASSLVASNSGNTIYF. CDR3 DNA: TGTGCCAGCAGCTTGGTAGCGTCGAACTCTGGAAACACCATATATTTT.

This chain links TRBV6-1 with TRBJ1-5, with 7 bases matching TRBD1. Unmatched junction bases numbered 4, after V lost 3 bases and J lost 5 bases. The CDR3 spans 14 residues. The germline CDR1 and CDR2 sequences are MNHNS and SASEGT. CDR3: CASSDQGGYQPQHF. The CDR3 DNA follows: TGTGCCAGCAGTGATCAAGGGGGCTATCAGCCCCAGCATTTT.

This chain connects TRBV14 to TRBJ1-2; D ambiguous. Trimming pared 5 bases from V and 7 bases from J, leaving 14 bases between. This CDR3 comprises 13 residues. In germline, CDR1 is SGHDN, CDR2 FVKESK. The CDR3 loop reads CASSFIETSGYTF. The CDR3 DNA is TGTGCCAGCAGCTTCATTGAGACTTCTGGCTACACCTTC.